This TCR beta chain was profiled in a study of T cells after yellow fever vaccination. Notes on this clonotype: Antigen specificity is unknown.

Points from the study as a whole: A small share of clonotypes appeared in both CD4 and CD8 compartments.

Germline assignment: CDR1 DFQATT and CDR2 SNEGSKA (reference sequence). This CDR3 spans 13 amino acids. With 5 bases clipped from V and 4 bases from J, the junction kept 7 bases outside the gene matches. Making TCR cDNA involved 5'RACE template switching, which added UMIs and a universal primer site. TCRdb independently ran MiXCR on the 5' RACE reads; one entry per CDR3 protein. The sample lists about 350,000 distinct CDR3 sequences; about 12% were seen once. The sequences come from CD4+ T cells sorted from PBMCs, collected 15 days after the yellow fever booster vaccination. The source of this sequence is a young man who received the YFV17D yellow fever vaccine. The chain combines TRBV20-1 with TRBJ2-7, with 8 bases that match TRBD2. In nucleotides, the CDR3 is TGCAGTGCTCTTCGGGGGGGCAGTTACGAGCAGTACTTC. Its translation is CSALRGGSYEQYF.